Below are 10 T cell receptor beta chains sequenced from a single sample in a study of T cells in Graves' hyperthyroidism and ophthalmopathy. RNA transcripts yielded amplified TCR beta CDR3 regions. A first-round RT-PCR of the TCR CDR3 used the HTBI primer set. One entry per CDR3 protein, called by TCRdb with MiXCR from the multiplex PCR reads. The sample lists about 560,000 distinct CDR3 sequences; approximately 14% were seen once. Source material: blood. The receptors come from a woman aged 40 to 50 with Graves' hyperthyroidism.

This clonotype was observed at least ten times. The chain joins TRBV12-3 or TRBV12-4 to TRBJ1-1; D ambiguous. This CDR3 comprises 15 residues. The V end lost 3 bases, the J end lost 1 base, and 12 bases lay between the germline ends. Here the CDR3 reads CASSFERYANTEAFF. The CDR3 DNA reads as TGTGCCAGCAGTTTTGAAAGATACGCGAACACTGAAGCTTTCTTT.

The V and J genes are TRBV20-1 and TRBJ1-2, with 9 positions matching TRBD1. Germline CDR1 and CDR2: DFQATT and SNEGSKA (reference sequence). The CDR3 spans 14 residues. The trim removed 7 bases at V and 1 base at J, leaving 7 bases unmatched. CDR3 region: CSDEDRGVNYGYTF. The CDR3 nucleotides are TGCAGTGACGAAGACAGGGGGGTTAACTATGGCTACACCTTC.

This sequence joins TRBV4-1 and TRBJ2-1; 7 nucleotides align to TRBD2. The J segment lost 9 bases and the V segment lost 4 bases, leaving 6 bases of the junction unmatched. CDR1 and CDR2 from the germline V gene are MGHRA and YSYEKL. This CDR3 has 13 amino acids. The CDR3 sequence: CASSREGISEQFF. CDR3 bases: TGCGCCAGCAGCCGGGAGGGAATTAGTGAGCAGTTCTTC.

This clonotype was observed at least ten times. The chain recombines TRBV30 with TRBJ1-2, with D maybe TRBD1 (6 bases). With 4 bases removed from V and 0 bases from J, the gap between germline ends came to 9 bases. Germline lookup yields CDR1 GTSNPN and CDR2 SVGIG (reference sequence). The CDR3 has 13 residues. The CDR3 loop is CAWNRAPNYGYTF. The CDR3 nucleotides are TGTGCCTGGAACAGGGCCCCTAACTATGGCTACACCTTC. Combining the CDR3 with reference TRBV30 and TRBJ1-2 gives the whole variable domain SQTIHQWPATLVQPVGSPLSLECTVEGTSNPNLYWYRQAAGRGLQLLFYSVGIGQISSEVPQNLSASRPQDRQFILSSKKLLLSDSGFYLCAWNRAPNYGYTFGSGTRLTVV.

This clonotype turned up a few times. This sequence joins TRBV10-3 and TRBJ2-7; D remains unclear. CDR3 length equals 12 residues. The germline gives CDR1 ENHRY, CDR2 SYGVKD. V lost 8 bases to trimming and J lost 0 bases, with 8 bases between them. CDR3: CAISNSSYEQYF. In DNA form, the CDR3 reads TGTGCCATCTCTAACAGCTCCTACGAGCAGTACTTC.

This clonotype was counted many times. The chain links TRBV5-4 to TRBJ2-1; the D gene is possibly TRBD2 (5 bases). V lost 2 bases to trimming and J lost 8 bases, with 17 bases between them. Germline loops: CDR1 SGHNT, CDR2 YYREEE (reference sequence). The length of the CDR3 is 15 residues. CDR3 sequence reads: CASSLGSGDLDEQFF. The CDR3 DNA reads as TGTGCCAGCAGCTTAGGGAGCGGAGACCTCGATGAGCAGTTCTTC.

This clonotype was detected ten times or more. This rearrangement joins TRBV6-1 to TRBJ2-3; D gene ambiguous. CDR1 is MNHNS, CDR2 SASEGT, per germline. Between the trimmed V and J ends, which lost 6 bases and 2 bases, there was a span of 12 bases. This CDR3 comprises 14 residues. The CDR3 DNA follows: TGTGCCAGCAGCCACCGACCATACACAGATACGCAGTATTTT. Residues: CASSHRPYTDTQYF.

Ten or more counts support this clonotype. The V and J genes are TRBV12-3 or TRBV12-4 and TRBJ2-4; TRBD2 agrees at 7 bases. Trimming at V came to 7 bases and at J to 7 bases, leaving 10 bases not matched to a gene. The CDR3 spans 14 residues. The CDR3 is CASTKEVLANIQYF. DNA of the CDR3: TGTGCCAGCACCAAAGAGGTACTAGCGAACATTCAGTACTTC.

This clonotype occurred a few times. The genes are TRBV24-1 and TRBJ2-1, with D possibly matching TRBD1 (6 bases). Germline V gene lookup returns CDR1 KGHDR and CDR2 SFDVKD. CDR3 length: 14 amino acids. Trimming took off 3 bases at V and 5 bases at J, with 10 bases between the two ends. The CDR3 region is CATSDKGHDNEQFF. CDR3 coding DNA: TGTGCCACCAGTGATAAGGGACACGACAATGAGCAGTTCTTC.

This clonotype has only a few counts. This may stem from a read error, because a much larger clone lies one nucleotide away. The chain carries TRBV28 and TRBJ2-1; TRBD2 agrees at 9 bases. Per germline, CDR1 MDHEN and CDR2 SYDVKM. With V trimmed by 6 bases and J by 10 bases, 13 bases remained unmatched. The CDR3 spans 15 residues. CDR3 coding DNA: TGTGCCAGCAGGCGAAGTCTCAGGACTAGCGAAGAGCAGTTCTTC. As protein: CASRRSLRTSEEQFF.